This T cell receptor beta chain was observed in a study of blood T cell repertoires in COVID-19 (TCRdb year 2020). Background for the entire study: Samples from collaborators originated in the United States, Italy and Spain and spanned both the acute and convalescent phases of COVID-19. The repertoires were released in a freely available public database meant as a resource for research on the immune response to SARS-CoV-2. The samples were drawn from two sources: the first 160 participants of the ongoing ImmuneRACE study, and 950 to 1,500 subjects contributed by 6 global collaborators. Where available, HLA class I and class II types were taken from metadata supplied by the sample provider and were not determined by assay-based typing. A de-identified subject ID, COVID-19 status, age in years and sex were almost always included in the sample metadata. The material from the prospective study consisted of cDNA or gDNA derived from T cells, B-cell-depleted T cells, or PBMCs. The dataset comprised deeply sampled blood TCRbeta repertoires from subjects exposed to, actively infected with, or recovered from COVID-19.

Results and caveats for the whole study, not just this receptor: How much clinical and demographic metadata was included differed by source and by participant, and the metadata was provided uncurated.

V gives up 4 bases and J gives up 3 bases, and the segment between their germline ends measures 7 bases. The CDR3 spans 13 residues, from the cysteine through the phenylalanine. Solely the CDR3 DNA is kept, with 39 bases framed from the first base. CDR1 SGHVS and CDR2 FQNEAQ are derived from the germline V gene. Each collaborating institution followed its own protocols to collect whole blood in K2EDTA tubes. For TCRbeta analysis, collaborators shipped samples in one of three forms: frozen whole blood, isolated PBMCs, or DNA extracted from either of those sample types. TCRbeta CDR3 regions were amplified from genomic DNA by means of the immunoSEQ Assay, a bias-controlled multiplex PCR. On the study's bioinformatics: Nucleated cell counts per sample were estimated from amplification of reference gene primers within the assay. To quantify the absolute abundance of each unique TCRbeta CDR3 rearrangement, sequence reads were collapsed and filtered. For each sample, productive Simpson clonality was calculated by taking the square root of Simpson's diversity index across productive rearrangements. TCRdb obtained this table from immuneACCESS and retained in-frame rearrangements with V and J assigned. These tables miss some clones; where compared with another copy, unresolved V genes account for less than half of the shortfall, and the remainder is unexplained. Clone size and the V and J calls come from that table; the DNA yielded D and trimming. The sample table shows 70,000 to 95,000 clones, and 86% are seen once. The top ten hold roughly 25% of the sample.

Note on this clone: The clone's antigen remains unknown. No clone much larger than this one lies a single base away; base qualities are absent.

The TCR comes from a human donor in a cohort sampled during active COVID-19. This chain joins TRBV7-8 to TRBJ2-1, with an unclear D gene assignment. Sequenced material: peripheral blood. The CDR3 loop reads CASSSIHYNEQFF. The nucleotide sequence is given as TGTGCCAGCAGCTCCATCCACTACAATGAGCAGTTCTTC.